The 12 T cell receptor beta chains reported below all come from one sample, sequenced in a study of monozygotic twins with inflammatory bowel disease. For each CDR3 protein, TCRdb gives one entry from its re-call of the 5' RACE reads, without DNA. The repertoire shows fewer than 400,000 distinct CDR3 sequences; the top ten hold 5.6%. The sequencing input was blood. The receptor source for this set is a human donor with ulcerative colitis or Crohn's disease, or a healthy co-twin of an affected twin (not recorded which).

Here the CDR3 reads CAISRTSGGAWADTQYF. The V gene is TRBV10-3, the J gene TRBJ2-3; TCRdb selects TRBD2, and the lack of DNA leaves this call unchecked. The CDR3 has 17 residues. Germline V gene data show CDR1 as ENHRY and CDR2 as SYGVKD.

This chain joins TRBV19 and TRBJ2-5; TCRdb's D call, TRBD1, is unchecked because there is no DNA. In germline, CDR1 is LNHDA, CDR2 SQIVND (reference sequence). The CDR3 loop spans 14 amino acids. This CDR3 reads CASSMGRGRETQYF.

The chain couples TRBV19 to TRBJ2-2; there is no DNA to check the TCRdb D call of TRBD1. This CDR3 is built from 16 residues. CDR1 LNHDA and CDR2 SQIVND come from the germline V gene (reference sequence). The CDR3 spells CASKQNRDILTGELFF.

V and J are TRBV18 and TRBJ1-1; with no DNA, the TCRdb D assignment of TRBD1 cannot be verified. This CDR3 comprises 13 residues. Per the germline V gene, CDR1 is KGHSH and CDR2 is LQKENI. The CDR3 spells CASSPIQGTEAFF. Supplemented by reference TRBV18 and TRBJ1-1, the full variable domain reads NAGVMQNPRHLVRRRGQEARLRCSPMKGHSHVYWYRQLPEEGLKFMVYLQKENIIDESGMPKERFSAEFPKEGPSILRIQQVVRGDSAAYFCASSPIQGTEAFFGQGTRLTVV.

The V and J genes are TRBV27 and TRBJ2-2. Germline assignment: CDR1 MNHEY and CDR2 SMNVEV (reference sequence). CDR3 length: 13 amino acids. CDR3 sequence reads: CASSLFSAGELFF.

The genes are TRBV14 and TRBJ1-2; TCRdb's D call of TRBD1 is untestable without DNA. Germline CDR1 and CDR2: SGHDN and FVKESK. CDR3 length: 15 amino acids. CDR3 in amino acids: CASSQDSGQRYGYTF.

CDR3 amino acids: CASGTGLNEQYF. This rearrangement joins TRBV2 to TRBJ2-7; the D call from TCRdb, TRBD1, cannot be confirmed without DNA. The V gene's germline CDR1 is SNHLY and CDR2 FYNNEI. CDR3 length equals 12 residues.

V usage is TRBV7-9 and J usage is TRBJ2-2. Germline V lookup: CDR1 SEHNR, CDR2 FQNEAQ (reference sequence). The CDR3 spans 11 residues. The CDR3 is CASSFHGELFF.

CDR3 amino acids: CASSLGARGETQYF. V and J are TRBV5-1 and TRBJ2-5. Germline V gene lookup returns CDR1 SGHRS and CDR2 YFSETQ. The CDR3 runs to 14 residues.

This chain connects TRBV28 to TRBJ2-7. Germline V lookup: CDR1 MDHEN, CDR2 SYDVKM. This CDR3 has 12 amino acids. Here the CDR3 reads CASSLLSYEQYF.

V is TRBV27 and J is TRBJ2-2; TCRdb designates TRBD1, a call that cannot be tested without DNA. The germline V gene encodes CDR1 MNHEY and CDR2 SMNVEV (reference sequence). The CDR3 totals 15 residues. The CDR3 reads CASSSRDRDRGELFF.

V is TRBV20-1 and J is TRBJ2-1. From germline, CDR1 is DFQATT and CDR2 SNEGSKA (reference sequence). This CDR3 is 12 amino acids long. CDR3 sequence reads: CSARPDYNEQFF.